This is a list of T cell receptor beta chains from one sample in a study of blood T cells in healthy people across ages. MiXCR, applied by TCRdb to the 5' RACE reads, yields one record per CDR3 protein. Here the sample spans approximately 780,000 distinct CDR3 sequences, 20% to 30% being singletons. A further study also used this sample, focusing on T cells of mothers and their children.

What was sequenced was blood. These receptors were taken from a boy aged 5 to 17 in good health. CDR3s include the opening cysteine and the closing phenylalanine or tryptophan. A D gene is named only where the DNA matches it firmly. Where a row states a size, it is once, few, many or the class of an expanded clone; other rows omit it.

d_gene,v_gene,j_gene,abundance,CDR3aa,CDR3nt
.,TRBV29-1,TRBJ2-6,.,CSASESGANVLTF,TGCAGCGCAAGTGAGTCCGGGGCCAACGTCCTGACTTTC
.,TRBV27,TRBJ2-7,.,CASSFDSFSYEQYF,TGTGCCAGCAGTTTCGACAGTTTCTCCTACGAGCAGTACTTC
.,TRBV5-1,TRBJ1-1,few,CASSLSVFGGTEAFF,TGCGCCAGCAGCTTATCGGTTTTCGGCGGCACTGAAGCTTTCTTT
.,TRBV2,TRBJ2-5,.,CASSEGFFRQETQYF,TGTGCCAGCAGTGAAGGGTTCTTCCGACAAGAGACCCAGTACTTC
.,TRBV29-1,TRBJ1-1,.,CGVGTEAFF,TGCGGCGTTGGGACTGAAGCTTTCTTT
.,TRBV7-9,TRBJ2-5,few,CASSSSLPGWETQYF,TGTGCCAGCAGCTCATCCTTGCCGGGCTGGGAGACCCAGTACTTC
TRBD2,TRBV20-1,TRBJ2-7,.,CSAHGAGAISGGASYEQYF,TGCAGTGCTCACGGGGCGGGGGCAATAAGCGGGGGGGCCAGCTACGAGCAGTACTTC
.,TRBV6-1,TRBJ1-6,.,CASSELWAPLHF,TGTGCCAGCAGTGAATTGTGGGCACCCCTCCACTTT
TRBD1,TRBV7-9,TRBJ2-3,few,CASSRRTGERTDTQYF,TGTGCCAGCAGCCGAAGGACAGGGGAACGTACAGATACGCAGTATTTT
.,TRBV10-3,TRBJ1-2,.,CAITVGSEVDYTF,TGTGCCATCACGGTGGGGTCGGAGGTCGACTACACCTTC
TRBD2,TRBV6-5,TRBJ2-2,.,CASSHLAGGDIGELFF,TGTGCCAGCAGTCACTTGGCGGGAGGAGATATCGGGGAGCTGTTTTTT
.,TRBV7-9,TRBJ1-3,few,CASSWVGISSGNTIYF,TGTGCCAGCAGCTGGGTCGGGATTAGCTCTGGAAACACCATATATTTT
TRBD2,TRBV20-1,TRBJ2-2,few,CSAPGGGWNTGELFF,TGCAGTGCCCCGGGAGGGGGTTGGAACACCGGGGAGCTGTTTTTT
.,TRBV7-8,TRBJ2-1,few,CASSLDLVFGVEGNEQFF,TGTGCCAGCAGCTTAGACTTGGTTTTTGGGGTGGAGGGCAATGAGCAGTTCTTC
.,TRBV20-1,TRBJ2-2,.,CSARERGRYTGELFF,TGCAGTGCTAGAGAGAGAGGGCGGTACACCGGGGAGCTGTTTTTT
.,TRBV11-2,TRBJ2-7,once,CASSGAGGYEQYF,TGTGCCAGCAGCGGGGCAGGAGGGTACGAGCAGTACTTC
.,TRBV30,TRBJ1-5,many,CAWGRDLGNQPQHF,TGTGCCTGGGGCCGGGATCTGGGGAATCAGCCCCAGCATTTT